A single T cell receptor (beta chain) is shown here with its context. These data belong to a study of blood T cell repertoires in COVID-19. Whole-study context: The United States, Italy and Spain supplied acute and convalescent COVID-19 samples. PBMCs, B-cell-depleted T cells, or T cells provided the cDNA or gDNA that made up the material.

Per the authors' pipeline: From reference gene primer amplification, estimates of nucleated cell counts were derived. Assay used: immunoSEQ multiplex PCR; TCRdb lists only in-frame clones, some missing. V, J and clone size reflect that table, while D and trimming were determined from the DNA. The sample holds roughly 250,000 clones, under 85% seen once. V gave up 0 bases and J gave up 1 base; unmatched junction bases: 5. The germline V gene has CDR1 SGHDN and CDR2 FVKESK. The CDR3 is 17 residues long. V usage is TRBV14 and J usage is TRBJ2-4, with 8 bases aligning to TRBD1. The sample was peripheral blood. The TCR sequence derives from a human donor with COVID-19, enrolled during active disease. The donor label of this sample is uncertain. The CDR3 spells CASSQDPNRGAKNIQYF. CDR3 nucleotide sequence: TGTGCCAGCAGCCAAGATCCAAACAGGGGGGCCAAAAACATTCAGTACTTC. Full variable domain (outside the CDR3, taken from reference TRBV14 and TRBJ2-4): EAGVTQFPSHSVIEKGQTVTLRCDPISGHDNLYWYRRVMGKEIKFLLHFVKESKQDESGMPNNRFLAERTGGTYSTLKVQPAELEDSGVYFCASSQDPNRGAKNIQYFGAGTRLSVL.